Each of the 5 T cell receptor beta chains below was sequenced from the same sample in a study of T-cell reconstitution after alpha-beta-depleted transplantation in children. The authors prepared the TCRbeta library with unique molecular identifiers. TCRdb ran MiXCR on the PCR reads and lists one entry per CDR3 protein. The data show some 240,000 distinct CDR3 sequences, approximately 9.8% seen once. This specimen was PBMCs from the stem cell graft donor, taken from the stem cell graft. The receptors originated from a human donor who donated a stem cell graft to a child with SCID.

This clonotype appeared many times. J is TRBJ1-2 and V is TRBV3-1; D may be TRBD1 (5 bases). Trimming took off 3 bases at V and 4 bases at J, with 9 bases between the two ends. The CDR3 is 13 amino acids. Germline values: CDR1 LGHDT, CDR2 YNNKEL (reference sequence). The CDR3 reads CASSHEGPYGYTF. The CDR3 DNA is TGTGCCAGCAGCCATGAGGGGCCCTATGGCTACACCTTC. The complete variable domain, with remaining parts taken from reference TRBV3-1 and TRBJ1-2, reads DTAVSQTPKYLVTQMGNDKSIKCEQNLGHDTMYWYKQDSKKFLKIMFSYNNKELIINETVPNRFSPKSPDKAHLNLHINSLELGDSAVYFCASSHEGPYGYTFGSGTRLTVV.

The table lists this clonotype with a few counts. A junction end diverges from the germline sequence, so it may reflect a read error. V usage is TRBV20-1 and J usage is TRBJ2-7, with a weak D call TRBD2 (6 bases). The CDR3 sequence is 16 residues long. Germline loops: CDR1 DFQATT, CDR2 SNEGSKA (reference sequence). The CDR3 coding sequence is TGCTGTGCTCCTGCCCGCCTGACCGGGGGATCGAGCGAGCAGTACTTC. Translated, it gives CCAPARLTGGSSEQYF.

This clonotype was seen repeatedly, ten times or more. The chain recombines TRBV5-1 with TRBJ2-7, with D tentatively TRBD2 (5 bases). Germline values: CDR1 SGHRS, CDR2 YFSETQ. CDR3 size: 16 residues. The germline V and J ends were trimmed by 3 bases and 2 bases, with 18 bases remaining between them. The CDR3 DNA follows: TGCGCCAGCAGCTCGGACCCCTTCGAGGGAGCCTACGAGCAGTACTTC. It translates to CASSSDPFEGAYEQYF.

Worth noting for this clonotype: The junction differs from germline at one of its ends, possibly a read error. The chain joins TRBV5-5 to TRBJ2-2; D is possibly TRBD1 or TRBD2 (5 bases each). Germline CDR1 SGHKS, CDR2 YYEKEE (reference sequence). The CDR3 extends over 15 amino acids. The CDR3 bases are TGTGCCAGCAGCTTGGGCAGGACAAACACCGGGGAGCTGCTTTTT. It yields the protein CASSLGRTNTGELLF.

This clonotype came up many times. The chain has TRBV20-1 and TRBJ2-7; D gene ambiguous. Germline V CDR1 and CDR2: DFQATT, SNEGSKA (reference sequence). V dropped 0 bases and J dropped 2 bases, with 14 bases sitting between them. The CDR3 runs 15 residues. CDR3 nucleotide sequence: TGCAGTGCTAGAGATAGTCAGACGATGACCTACGAGCAGTACTTC. This codes for CSARDSQTMTYEQYF.